What follows is one TCR beta chain and its context. The antigen remains unidentified. The data were obtained in a study of cytomegalovirus exposure and HLA in healthy donors. The wider study: Genotyping showed 81% of a few hundred donors falling in the Caucasian-associated ancestry cluster. Findings of the study overall: Researchers catalogued 160 or so TCR beta chains as cytomegalovirus-associated. Later examination showed HLA-associated TCR beta chains had greater clonal expansion than equally common others. On later analysis, the bulk of CMV-associated TCR beta chains appeared to be HLA-restricted.

CDR1 is SGHTA and CDR2 is FQGNSA in the germline V gene. The CDR3 runs to 19 residues. Trimming pared 2 bases from V and 5 bases from J, leaving 26 bases between. PCR used 60 Vbeta primers and 13 Jbeta primers. Repertoires were generated with immunoSEQ multiplex PCR, while TCRdb's copy carries only in-frame clones and drops some. The sample holds some 170,000 clones; about 65% are singletons and the top ten take over 2.5%. The material sequenced was PBMCs. The sequence derives from a woman in her thirties in good health and CMV-seronegative. The chain is built from TRBV7-2 and TRBJ2-3; no firm D call. The CDR3 region is CASSLSGRLSRIPGDTQYF. DNA of the CDR3: TGTGCCAGCAGCTTATCCGGCCGTCTATCTAGGATCCCGGGAGATACGCAGTATTTT.